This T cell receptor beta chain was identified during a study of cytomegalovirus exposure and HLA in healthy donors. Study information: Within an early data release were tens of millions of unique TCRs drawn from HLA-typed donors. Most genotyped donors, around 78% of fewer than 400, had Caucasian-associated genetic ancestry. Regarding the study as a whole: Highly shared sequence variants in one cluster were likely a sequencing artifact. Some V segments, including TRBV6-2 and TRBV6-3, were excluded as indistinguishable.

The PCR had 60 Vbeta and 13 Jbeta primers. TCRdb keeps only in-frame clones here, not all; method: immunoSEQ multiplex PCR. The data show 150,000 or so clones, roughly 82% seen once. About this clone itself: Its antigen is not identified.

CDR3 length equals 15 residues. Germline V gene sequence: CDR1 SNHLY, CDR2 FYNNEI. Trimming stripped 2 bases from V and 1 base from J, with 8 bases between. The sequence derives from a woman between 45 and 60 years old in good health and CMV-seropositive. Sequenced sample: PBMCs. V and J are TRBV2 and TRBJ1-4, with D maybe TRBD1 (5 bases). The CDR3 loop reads CASSEYRRTNEKLFF. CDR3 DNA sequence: TGTGCCAGCAGTGAATACAGGAGAACTAATGAAAAACTGTTTTTT.